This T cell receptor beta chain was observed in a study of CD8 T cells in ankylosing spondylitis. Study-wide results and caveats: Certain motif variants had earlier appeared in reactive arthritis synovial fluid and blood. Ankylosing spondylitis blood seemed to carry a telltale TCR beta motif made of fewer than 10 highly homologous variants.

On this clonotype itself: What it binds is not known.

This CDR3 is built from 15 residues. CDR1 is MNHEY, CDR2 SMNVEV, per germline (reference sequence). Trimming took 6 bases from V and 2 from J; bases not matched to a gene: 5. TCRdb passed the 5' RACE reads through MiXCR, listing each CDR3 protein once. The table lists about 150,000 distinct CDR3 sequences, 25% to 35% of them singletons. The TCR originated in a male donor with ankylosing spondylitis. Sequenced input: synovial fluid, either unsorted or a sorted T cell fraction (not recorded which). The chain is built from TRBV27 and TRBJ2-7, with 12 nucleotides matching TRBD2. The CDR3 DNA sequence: TGTGCCAGCAGCCTACTAGCGGGGGGACCCTACGAGCAGTACTTC. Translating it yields CASSLLAGGPYEQYF.